Given below is one T cell receptor (beta chain) in context. This receptor's antigen is unknown. It has no much larger one-base neighbor in the sample; base qualities were not kept. The data belong to a study of lung T cells in sarcoidosis with Löfgren's syndrome (dated by TCRdb to the late 2010s). At the level of the whole study: Sarcoidosis was described as a granulomatous, mainly pulmonary disease marked by CD4+ T cell accumulation in bronchoalveolar lavage fluid. The repertoire analyses centered on Lofgren's syndrome patients. General study outcomes and caveats: Compared with control subjects, Lofgren's syndrome patients reportedly showed the greatest expansion in the V gene segments TRAV12-1 and TRBV2. Sharing of TRAV12-1 and TRBV2 CDR3 motifs among multiple Lofgren's syndrome patients was reported, suggesting public CD4+ TCR repertoires. When alphabeta pairing was analyzed, TRAV12-1 tended to pair preferentially with TRBV2, and the resulting paired TCRs displayed CDR3 homology. Recognition of a sarcoidosis-associated antigen was merely suggested, with the antigen itself still putative and unidentified.

CDR1 is given as SNHLY and CDR2 as FYNNEI, both from the germline V gene. Its CDR3 holds 15 amino acids, cysteine through phenylalanine. The read is trimmed to its CDR3 DNA, 45 bases read in frame from base 1. The V end loses 5 bases and the J end loses 0 bases, and a stretch of 11 bases separates them. Sequencing was performed on an Illumina MiSeq. TCRdb trimmed public reads at Q25 via fastp, called clones via MiXCR and kept in-frame beta chains. One record per CDR3 amino acid sequence lists the most common genes and DNA. For this sample there are some 1,100 distinct CDR3 sequences; just under 30% appear just once. Of the sample, around 7.8% is held by the ten largest clones.

This receptor was identified in a human donor with sarcoidosis (Löfgren's syndrome or another form), or a control subject (not recorded which). The V and J genes are TRBV2 and TRBJ1-5, and possibly TRBD1, on 6 matching bases. Sequenced sample: CD4+ T cells from PBMCs. CDR3 reads: CASSWGGRSNQPQHF. The nucleotide sequence reads TGTGCCAGCAGTTGGGGGGGCCGTAGCAATCAGCCCCAGCATTTT.